The rows below give T cell receptor beta chains drawn from one sample of a study of beta chain features in type 1 diabetes. The table came from immunoSEQ multiplex PCR; TCRdb's copy has only in-frame clones and leaves some out. In the table there are roughly 300,000 clones, roughly 8% of which are singletons. The sequencing input was central memory CD4+ T cells from blood. All receptors derive from a young woman in good health. CDR3s include the opening cysteine and the closing phenylalanine or tryptophan. A row's size may be missing; if present it is once, few, many or a size class.

j_call: TRBJ2-2
v_call: TRBV11-1
clone_size: few
cdr3_aa: CASRQAGANTGELFF

j_call: TRBJ2-6
v_call: TRBV10-3
clone_size: many
cdr3_aa: CAISDSGANVLTF

j_call: TRBJ2-5
v_call: TRBV29-1
clone_size: -
cdr3_aa: CSGTPGRETQYF

j_call: TRBJ1-2
v_call: TRBV19
clone_size: many
cdr3_aa: CASSTRQGANYGYTF

j_call: TRBJ2-1
v_call: TRBV14
clone_size: few
cdr3_aa: CASSPGTGFSYNEQFF

j_call: TRBJ2-5
v_call: TRBV7-9
clone_size: few
cdr3_aa: CASSSYSRQETQYF

j_call: TRBJ2-1
v_call: TRBV4-3
clone_size: few
cdr3_aa: CASSRSGSSYNEQFF

j_call: TRBJ2-7
v_call: TRBV5-1
clone_size: few
cdr3_aa: CASSFFGSYEQYF

j_call: TRBJ2-2
v_call: TRBV19
clone_size: -
cdr3_aa: CASSISTSVGELFF

j_call: TRBJ2-1
v_call: TRBV4-3
clone_size: few
cdr3_aa: CASSQDPAGKAYNEQFF

j_call: TRBJ1-5
v_call: TRBV29-1
clone_size: few
cdr3_aa: CSVATGWDQPQHF

j_call: TRBJ2-1
v_call: TRBV2
clone_size: medium-sized
cdr3_aa: CASSRGGEQFF

j_call: TRBJ1-2
v_call: TRBV28
clone_size: -
cdr3_aa: CASRPRTGNYGYTF

j_call: TRBJ2-5
v_call: TRBV29-1
clone_size: -
cdr3_aa: CSVGRSWGPETQYF

j_call: TRBJ1-1
v_call: TRBV7-9
clone_size: few
cdr3_aa: CASSPIFNTEAFF

j_call: TRBJ1-5
v_call: TRBV7-2
clone_size: many
cdr3_aa: CASSLRGSGGNQPQHF

j_call: TRBJ2-5
v_call: TRBV4-2
clone_size: few
cdr3_aa: CASSHGLAGRRETQYF

j_call: TRBJ2-3
v_call: TRBV2
clone_size: -
cdr3_aa: CASRDYRVTQYF

j_call: TRBJ1-5
v_call: TRBV18
clone_size: few
cdr3_aa: CASSPQENSNQPQHF

j_call: TRBJ2-1
v_call: TRBV19
clone_size: -
cdr3_aa: CASSITGGLYNEQFF

j_call: TRBJ2-3
v_call: TRBV4-2
clone_size: -
cdr3_aa: CASSSQVSSDTQYF

j_call: TRBJ2-1
v_call: TRBV5-1
clone_size: -
cdr3_aa: CASSLGDRSYNEQFF

j_call: TRBJ2-3
v_call: TRBV28
clone_size: few
cdr3_aa: CASSFLGRTRADTQYF

j_call: TRBJ2-4
v_call: TRBV28
clone_size: -
cdr3_aa: CASSLTALAKNIQYF

j_call: TRBJ2-7
v_call: TRBV6-1
clone_size: -
cdr3_aa: CATGPEGHANEQYF

j_call: TRBJ2-7
v_call: TRBV6-5
clone_size: many
cdr3_aa: CASSAGTGSYEQYF

j_call: TRBJ1-2
v_call: TRBV28
clone_size: -
cdr3_aa: CASSTLGAINRYGYTF

j_call: TRBJ1-1
v_call: TRBV5-4
clone_size: -
cdr3_aa: CASSQARSTEAFF

j_call: TRBJ2-1
v_call: TRBV5-4
clone_size: -
cdr3_aa: CASSKFGTQGYNEQFF

j_call: TRBJ2-5
v_call: TRBV15
clone_size: -
cdr3_aa: CATSFRSTSLDYKYF

j_call: TRBJ2-1
v_call: TRBV9
clone_size: -
cdr3_aa: CASSETAQLAASYNEQFF

j_call: TRBJ1-5
v_call: TRBV9
clone_size: -
cdr3_aa: CASSRQGGNQPQHF

j_call: TRBJ1-1
v_call: TRBV7-2
clone_size: -
cdr3_aa: CASNSGGTQNTEAFF

j_call: TRBJ1-1
v_call: TRBV6-5
clone_size: few
cdr3_aa: CASNRRAGRAEAFF

j_call: TRBJ2-3
v_call: TRBV7-3
clone_size: few
cdr3_aa: CASSLGQGADTQYF

j_call: TRBJ2-6
v_call: TRBV7-8
clone_size: few
cdr3_aa: CASSLAPWARGANVLTF

j_call: TRBJ2-6
v_call: TRBV28
clone_size: -
cdr3_aa: CASSGGYSGANVLTF

j_call: TRBJ1-1
v_call: TRBV19
clone_size: -
cdr3_aa: CASSPVLVVEAFF

j_call: TRBJ2-3
v_call: TRBV7-3
clone_size: -
cdr3_aa: CASSLGLAETDTQYF

j_call: TRBJ1-2
v_call: TRBV7-2
clone_size: -
cdr3_aa: CASSEQATYYGYTF